These T cell receptor beta chains were read from a single sample in a study. TCRdb passed the RT-PCR reads through MiXCR, listing each CDR3 protein once. The data show about 700,000 distinct CDR3 sequences, 14% seen once. The sequenced material came from memory CD4+ T cells from blood. The receptor source for this set is a female donor in good health, serving as a healthy control. CDR3s leave out the opening cysteine and the closing phenylalanine or tryptophan.

TRBJ2-5 | TRBV20-1 | SAPLRPGSGETQY
TRBJ1-2 | TRBV5-4 | ASTLQGLTGDAGYT
TRBJ2-6 | TRBV5-1 | ASTPTGRGANVLT
TRBJ1-5 | TRBV29-1 | SVTAGTENQPQH
TRBJ1-5 | TRBV27 | ASSAGYNQPQH
TRBJ2-2 | TRBV10-3 | ASGQGGTGELF
TRBJ2-5 | TRBV20-1 | SAEGSGYETQY
TRBJ1-5 | TRBV24-1 | ATSDRGAGVQPQH
TRBJ2-5 | TRBV6-2/TRBV6-3 | ASSLAGTGVEETQY
TRBJ2-7 | TRBV28 | ATLDFEQY
TRBJ2-1 | TRBV12-3/TRBV12-4 | ASSLGTSHPNEQF
TRBJ2-7 | TRBV9 | ASSSSDGREYKGARFEQY
TRBJ1-1 | TRBV15 | ATSRDRGFVSEAF
TRBJ1-6 | TRBV7-8 | ASSLEEGFNSPLH
TRBJ1-5 | TRBV10-3 | ATGTGGRMGNQPQH
TRBJ2-5 | TRBV15 | ATSRDIPSGGETQY
TRBJ2-5 | TRBV5-6 | ASSLDRGDRQETQY
TRBJ2-5 | TRBV7-6 | ASSWTSGRGKETQY
TRBJ2-7 | TRBV2 | ASRGRPTTS
TRBJ1-5 | TRBV12-3/TRBV12-4 | ASSWGQFSNQPQH
TRBJ2-1 | TRBV2 | ASSRTSAHSEQF
TRBJ2-3 | TRBV10-3 | AISSGTDTQY
TRBJ1-4 | TRBV4-1 | ASSQDINTGEKLF
TRBJ1-2 | TRBV20-1 | SAQQGAQGYGYT
TRBJ2-1 | TRBV3-1 | ASSQSVRTDYNEQF
TRBJ2-3 | TRBV5-1 | ASSFQRGSTDTQY
TRBJ2-7 | TRBV28 | ASSSLGGGASYEQY
TRBJ2-2 | TRBV28 | ASTGTGRHTGELF
TRBJ2-7 | TRBV5-1 | ASSSGGGQTYEQY
TRBJ1-5 | TRBV27 | ASSSNIARGPQPQH
TRBJ1-5 | TRBV20-1 | SAMSVSNQPQH
TRBJ1-2 | TRBV20-1 | SANRGQAYGYT
TRBJ2-1 | TRBV7-9 | ASSAGASYNEQF
TRBJ1-6 | TRBV5-1 | ASSLGGNNSPLH
TRBJ2-7 | TRBV5-1 | ASSPGTSGRIYEQY
TRBJ1-2 | TRBV7-2 | ASSLDRDYGYT
TRBJ2-1 | TRBV20-1 | SAPSLAGALSSYNEQF
TRBJ2-5 | TRBV12-3/TRBV12-4 | ASSFIPEAQY
TRBJ2-3 | TRBV9 | ASSAHGLAADFGDTQY
TRBJ1-4 | TRBV12-3/TRBV12-4 | ASSLGPQEGKLF
TRBJ2-1 | TRBV4-2 | ASSKELSSDFNEQF
TRBJ2-1 | TRBV28 | ASREGGSSYNEQF
TRBJ1-1 | TRBV6-5 | ASWGIRYTEAF
TRBJ1-1 | TRBV5-1 | ASSRSPGQGLMNTEAF